These 24 T cell receptor beta chains came from one sample sequenced in a study of TIL therapy for anti-PD-1-resistant metastatic lung cancer. Regarding time point: pre-treatment sample, taken before nivolumab and TIL therapy. The libraries were made with immunoSEQ v3. Assay: immunoSEQ multiplex PCR; the TCRdb copy retains only in-frame clones and omits some. The sample holds tens of thousands of clones; about 70% are singletons and the top ten take 4.5% to 6%. Here the sequenced sample was blood, taken at baseline. These receptors were collected from a person aged 25-85 years with non-small cell lung cancer.

This chain uses TRBV15 with TRBJ1-5, with TRBD1 identical over 7 bases. V lost 2 bases to trimming and J lost 8 bases; unmatched junction nucleotides: 9. The CDR3 consists of 15 residues. Germline-derived CDR1 and CDR2 are LNHNV and YYDKDF (reference sequence). The CDR3 here is CATSRNRDSLEPQHF. CDR3 bases: TGTGCCACCAGCAGAAACAGGGACAGCCTAGAGCCCCAGCATTTT.

In this sample, this clone turned up once. The chain uses TRBV5-5 and TRBJ2-7; D is perhaps TRBD1 or TRBD2 (5 bases each). The CDR3 has 13 residues. Germline lookup yields CDR1 SGHKS and CDR2 YYEKEE (reference sequence). Trimming stripped 4 bases from V and 0 bases from J, with 8 bases between. This CDR3 is CASSRDASYEQYF. CDR3 bases: TGTGCCAGCAGCCGGGACGCCTCCTACGAGCAGTACTTC.

CDR3 amino acids: CASNLAGTNTGELFF. The CDR3 DNA reads TGTGCCAGCAACCTAGCGGGGACGAACACCGGGGAGCTGTTTTTT. The J gene is TRBJ2-2, the V gene TRBV27; 9 nucleotides align to TRBD2. The CDR3 sequence is 15 residues long. CDR1 and CDR2 from the germline V gene are MNHEY and SMNVEV (reference sequence). V was pared by 7 bases and J by 0 bases, with 3 bases of the junction left unmatched.

The chain combines TRBV7-3 with TRBJ2-1; no definite D call. Trimming cost V 1 base and J 8 bases, with 9 bases left between them. CDR1 and CDR2 (germline): SGHTA, FQGTGA. The CDR3 runs to 13 residues. CDR3 sequence (DNA): TGTGCCAGCAGCTTAAAGTTTGCCGATGAGCAGTTCTTC. As protein: CASSLKFADEQFF.

V is TRBV7-9 and J is TRBJ2-5, with 10 bases fitting TRBD1. J lost 4 bases, V lost 6 bases, and 8 bases had no gene match. The CDR3 consists of 15 residues. Germline CDR1 is SEHNR and CDR2 is FQNEAQ (reference sequence). The CDR3 nucleotides are TGTGCCAGCAGATCAGGACAGGGGGAGGCAGAGACCCAGTACTTC. It is translated as CASRSGQGEAETQYF. Full variable domain (outside the CDR3, taken from reference TRBV7-9 and TRBJ2-5): DTGVSQNPRHKITKRGQNVTFRCDPISEHNRLYWYRQTLGQGPEFLTYFQNEAQLEKSRLLSDRFSAERPKGSFSTLEIQRTEQGDSAMYLCASRSGQGEAETQYFGPGTRLLVL.

This clone was recorded only once. The chain employs TRBV7-3 and TRBJ2-2; D gene unclear. CDR3 length equals 14 residues. V lost 10 bases, J lost 0 bases, and 12 bases lay in between. Looked up from germline, CDR1 is SGHTA and CDR2 is FQGTGA. The DNA of the CDR3 is TGTGCCACCTCAACGCTTTCGAACACCGGGGAGCTGTTTTTT. Translated, it gives CATSTLSNTGELFF. Full variable domain (remainder filled in from reference TRBV7-3 and TRBJ2-2): GAGVSQTPSNKVTEKGKYVELRCDPISGHTALYWYRQSLGQGPEFLIYFQGTGAADDSGLPNDRFFAVRPEGSVSTLKIQRTERGDSAVYLCATSTLSNTGELFFGEGSRLTVL.

This chain joins TRBV2 and TRBJ2-7, with 7 positions matching TRBD1. CDR3 length: 15 residues. J lost 3 bases, V lost 7 bases, and 12 bases had no gene match. Germline CDR1 reads SNHLY; CDR2 reads FYNNEI. The CDR3 sequence is CASTAGGTVLYEQYF. The DNA of the CDR3 is TGTGCCAGCACCGCGGGTGGGACAGTCCTCTACGAGCAGTACTTC.

J is TRBJ1-5 and V is TRBV2, with D perhaps TRBD1 (6 bases). Germline loops: CDR1 SNHLY, CDR2 FYNNEI. The ends were cut back, 2 bases at V and 0 bases at J, with 14 bases in the middle. CDR3 length equals 17 residues. The CDR3 protein is CASSERRQASSNQPQHF. The CDR3 coding sequence is TGTGCCAGCAGTGAACGGAGACAGGCCTCTAGCAATCAGCCCCAGCATTTT.

The chain recombines TRBV19 with TRBJ2-1, with 9 bases that match TRBD2. J was trimmed by 4 bases and V by 6 bases; bases with no gene match: 7. CDR1 is LNHDA, CDR2 SQIVND, per germline (reference sequence). The CDR3 loop spans 15 amino acids. The CDR3 sequence: CASSPWTSAYNEQFF. CDR3 in DNA: TGTGCCAGTAGCCCCTGGACTAGCGCATACAATGAGCAGTTCTTC.

The J gene is TRBJ2-3, the V gene TRBV27, with 12 bases matching TRBD2. This CDR3 region has 15 residues. V shed 5 bases and J 6 bases; nucleotides not matched to a gene: 6. Germline assignment: CDR1 MNHEY and CDR2 SMNVEV (reference sequence). The CDR3 reads CASSVLAGGPDTQYF. CDR3 DNA sequence: TGTGCCAGCAGTGTCCTAGCGGGGGGGCCTGATACGCAGTATTTT.

In this sample, this clone turned up a few times. This CDR3 is CASSPGGYTEAFF. The CDR3 coding sequence is TGTGCCAGCAGCCCCGGCGGGTACACTGAAGCTTTCTTT. The genes are TRBV7-6 and TRBJ1-1; D not resolved. The germline V gene encodes CDR1 SGHVS and CDR2 FNYEAQ. V was shortened by 5 bases and J by 3 bases, with 10 bases between the two germline ends. The CDR3 is 13 amino acids. Combining the CDR3 with reference TRBV7-6 and TRBJ1-1 gives the whole variable domain GAGVSQSPRYKVTKRGQDVALRCDPISGHVSLYWYRQALGQGPEFLTYFNYEAQQDKSGLPNDRFSAERPEGSISTLTIQRTEQRDSAMYRCASSPGGYTEAFFGQGTRLTVV.

This clone was counted a single time. The V call is TRBV4-3, the J call TRBJ2-1, with 10 bases that match TRBD2. V lost 4 bases to trimming and J lost 10 bases; unmatched junction nucleotides: 13. Germline V gene sequence: CDR1 LGHNA, CDR2 YSLEER. This CDR3 spans 16 amino acids. The CDR3: CASSPRVASGSYEQFF. CDR3 DNA: TGCGCCAGCAGCCCCCGAGTGGCTAGCGGGAGCTACGAGCAGTTCTTC.

The V gene is TRBV27, the J gene TRBJ2-6, with 10 bases fitting TRBD2. The CDR3 sequence is 18 residues long. With 3 bases clipped from V and 0 bases from J, the junction kept 5 bases outside the gene matches. Germline loops: CDR1 MNHEY, CDR2 SMNVEV (reference sequence). The CDR3 nucleotides are TGTGCCAGCAGTTTTCTAGCGGGGGTCGACTCTGGGGCCAACGTCCTGACTTTC. Residues: CASSFLAGVDSGANVLTF.

V gene TRBV28 combines with J gene TRBJ2-5, with TRBD1 matching over 8 bases. Germline assignment: CDR1 MDHEN and CDR2 SYDVKM. V shed 3 bases and J 5 bases; nucleotides not matched to a gene: 8. This CDR3 has 15 residues. As DNA, the CDR3 is TGTGCCAGCAGTTTGCCGACAGGGGTTCGCGAGACCCAGTACTTC. Residues: CASSLPTGVRETQYF.

The V gene is TRBV4-2, the J gene TRBJ1-1; possible D gene TRBD1, 5 bases. This CDR3 has 18 amino acids. V lost 1 base to trimming and J lost 0 bases, with 18 bases between them. The germline V gene encodes CDR1 LGHNA and CDR2 YNFKEQ. CDR3: CASSQGGEADYLNTEAFF. CDR3 coding DNA: TGTGCCAGCAGCCAAGGGGGGGAAGCCGACTACTTGAACACTGAAGCTTTCTTT.

The genes are TRBV6-5 and TRBJ1-1; TRBD1 agrees at 8 bases. Germline V gives CDR1 MNHEY, CDR2 SVGAGI. Unmatched junction bases numbered 7, after V lost 2 bases and J lost 5 bases. CDR3 length equals 15 residues. CDR3 nucleotides: TGTGCCAGCAGTTACGGAGGACAGGGAAGGACTGAAGCTTTCTTT. Translated: CASSYGGQGRTEAFF.

This sequence joins TRBV10-3 and TRBJ1-2; possibly TRBD1 for D (5 bases). The germline V gene has CDR1 ENHRY and CDR2 SYGVKD. This CDR3 region has 13 residues. The ends were cut back, 7 bases at V and 1 base at J, with 10 bases in the middle. CDR3 sequence: CAITGGVNYGYTF. The CDR3 DNA reads TGTGCCATCACGGGGGGGGTTAACTATGGCTACACCTTC.

The chain recombines TRBV7-3 with TRBJ2-3; 13 bases fit TRBD2. Germline values: CDR1 SGHTA, CDR2 FQGTGA. Trimming took 7 bases from V and 4 from J; bases not matched to a gene: 5. The CDR3 totals 15 residues. The CDR3 sequence: CASTEGTSGADTQYF. The CDR3 bases are TGTGCCAGCACCGAAGGGACTAGCGGGGCAGATACGCAGTATTTT. The full variable domain, in which reference TRBV7-3 and TRBJ2-3 provide the parts outside the CDR3, is GAGVSQTPSNKVTEKGKYVELRCDPISGHTALYWYRQSLGQGPEFLIYFQGTGAADDSGLPNDRFFAVRPEGSVSTLKIQRTERGDSAVYLCASTEGTSGADTQYFGPGTRLTVL.

The chain carries TRBV5-1 and TRBJ1-6; TRBD1 matches at 7 bases. The germline CDR1 and CDR2 sequences are SGHRS and YFSETQ. The CDR3 contains 17 residues. J gave up 0 bases and V 4 bases, and 7 bases lay outside the gene matches. In DNA form, the CDR3 reads TGCGCCAGCAGCACGGGACAGCCGAGCTCCTATAATTCACCCCTCCACTTT. This translates into CASSTGQPSSYNSPLHF.

The J gene is TRBJ1-1, the V gene TRBV7-9; D ambiguous. Per the germline V gene, CDR1 is SEHNR and CDR2 is FQNEAQ (reference sequence). V lost 3 bases and J lost 1, with 3 bases in between. The length of the CDR3 is 12 residues. The CDR3 here is CASSFGNTEAFF. The CDR3 coding sequence is TGTGCCAGCAGCTTTGGGAACACTGAAGCTTTCTTT. Together with reference TRBV7-9 and TRBJ1-1, the CDR3 gives the full variable domain: DTGVSQNPRHKITKRGQNVTFRCDPISEHNRLYWYRQTLGQGPEFLTYFQNEAQLEKSRLLSDRFSAERPKGSFSTLEIQRTEQGDSAMYLCASSFGNTEAFFGQGTRLTVV.

This chain uses TRBV25-1 with TRBJ1-6; D possibly corresponds to TRBD1 (5 bases). CDR3 length equals 16 residues. With 3 bases removed from V and 4 bases from J, the gap between germline ends came to 13 bases. CDR1 is MGHDK, CDR2 SYGVNS, per germline. CDR3 DNA sequence: TGTGCCAGCAGTGATTGGGACGGGACGTATAATTCACCCCTCCACTTT. As protein: CASSDWDGTYNSPLHF. Full variable domain (outside the CDR3, taken from reference TRBV25-1 and TRBJ1-6): EADIYQTPRYLVIGTGKKITLECSQTMGHDKMYWYQQDPGMELHLIHYSYGVNSTEKGDLSSESTVSRIRTEHFPLTLESARPSHTSQYLCASSDWDGTYNSPLHFGNGTRLTVT.

The rearrangement links TRBV4-2 to TRBJ1-2, with TRBD1 matching over 8 bases. Trimming cost V 4 bases and J 8 bases; bases outside gene matches: 9. The germline V gene has CDR1 LGHNA and CDR2 YNFKEQ. The CDR3 has 14 amino acids. The CDR3 bases are TGTGCCAGCAGCCCCGAACTGACAGGGGAAGGCTACACCTTC. This translates into CASSPELTGEGYTF.

This clone appeared a single time. The J gene is TRBJ2-3, the V gene TRBV2, with 11 bases identical to TRBD2. The junction had 7 bases not matched to a gene; V was cut back by 6 bases and J by 2 bases. Germline lookup yields CDR1 SNHLY and CDR2 FYNNEI. The CDR3 is 16 residues long. CDR3: CASRLRLAGLTDTQYF. In nucleotides, the CDR3 is TGTGCCAGCAGACTACGACTAGCGGGGCTCACAGATACGCAGTATTTT.

The gene calls are TRBV4-2 and TRBJ2-4, with TRBD2 identical over 12 bases. Germline V lookup: CDR1 LGHNA, CDR2 YNFKEQ. The CDR3 length is 19 residues. After removal of 1 base from V and 1 base from J, the junction contained 8 bases not matched to a gene. The CDR3 loop is CASSQGLAGGPDAKNIQYF. The CDR3 nucleotides are TGTGCCAGCAGCCAAGGGCTAGCGGGGGGGCCTGACGCCAAAAACATTCAGTACTTC.